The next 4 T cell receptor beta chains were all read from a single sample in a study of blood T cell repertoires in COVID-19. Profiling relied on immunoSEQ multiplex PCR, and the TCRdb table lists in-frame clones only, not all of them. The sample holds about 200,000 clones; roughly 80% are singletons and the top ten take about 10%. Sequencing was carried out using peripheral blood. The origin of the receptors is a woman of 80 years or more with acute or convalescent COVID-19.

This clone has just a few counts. The CDR3: CASLSPTGELFF. The DNA of the CDR3 is TGCGCCAGCCTATCCCCCACCGGGGAGCTGTTTTTT. This chain connects TRBV10-1 to TRBJ2-2, with D unclear. This CDR3 comprises 12 residues. CDR1 is WNHNN and CDR2 is SYGVQD in the germline V gene (reference sequence). V lost 8 bases, J lost 4 bases, and 8 bases lay in between.

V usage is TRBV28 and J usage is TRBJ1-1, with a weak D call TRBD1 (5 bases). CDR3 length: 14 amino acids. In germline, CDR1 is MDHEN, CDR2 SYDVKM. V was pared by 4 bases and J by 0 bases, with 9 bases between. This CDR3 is CASSSGTVNTEAFF. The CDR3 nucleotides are TGTGCCAGCAGTTCCGGGACTGTGAACACTGAAGCTTTCTTT.

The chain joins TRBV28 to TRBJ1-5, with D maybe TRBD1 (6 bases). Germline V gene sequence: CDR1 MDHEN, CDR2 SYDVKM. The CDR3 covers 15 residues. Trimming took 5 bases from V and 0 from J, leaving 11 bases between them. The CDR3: CASSAGTHSNQPQHF. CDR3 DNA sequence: TGTGCCAGCAGTGCCGGGACACATAGCAATCAGCCCCAGCATTTT.

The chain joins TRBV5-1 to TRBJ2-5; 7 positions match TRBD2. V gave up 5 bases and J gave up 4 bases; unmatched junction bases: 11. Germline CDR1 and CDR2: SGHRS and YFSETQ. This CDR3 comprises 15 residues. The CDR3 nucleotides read TGCGCCAGCAGTTTCAGCGGGGACTCCAGAGAGACCCAGTACTTC. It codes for CASSFSGDSRETQYF.